The rows below give T cell receptor beta chains drawn from one sample of a study of shared clonotypes between healthy human individuals. Generated by immunoSEQ multiplex PCR, the TCRdb table keeps only in-frame clones and is missing some. This table holds about 480,000 clones, about four fifths found once. Material: PBMCs. Receptors were obtained from a woman in her thirties or forties in good health. Some clones in this sample may be carry-over from other donors' samples. CDR3s leave out the opening cysteine and the closing phenylalanine or tryptophan.

J: TRBJ2-7
length: 12
V: TRBV5-4
CDR3: ASSPGLVFHEQY

J: TRBJ2-3
length: 11
V: TRBV4-3
CDR3: ASSLEGLAAQY

J: TRBJ1-1
length: 11
V: TRBV19
CDR3: ASSGWPEREAF

J: TRBJ2-5
length: 12
V: TRBV30
CDR3: AWSRLAAGETQY

J: TRBJ2-7
length: 9
V: TRBV19
CDR3: ASGTGVEQY

J: TRBJ1-3
length: 13
V: TRBV7-6
CDR3: ASSLGSASGNTIY

J: TRBJ2-1
length: 9
V: TRBV20-1
CDR3: SAKDYNEQF

J: TRBJ1-1
length: 13
V: TRBV28
CDR3: ASSPQGAWNTEAF

J: TRBJ2-7
length: 11
V: TRBV6-5
CDR3: ASSFTGDYEQY

J: TRBJ1-1
length: 13
V: TRBV6-5
CDR3: ASSPLAGSNTEAF

J: TRBJ2-1
length: 13
V: TRBV19
CDR3: ASSKGGDPYNEQF

J: TRBJ2-5
length: 13
V: TRBV2
CDR3: ASTPLTSGTETQY

J: TRBJ2-1
length: 13
V: TRBV29-1
CDR3: SVGDPSGHYNEQF

J: TRBJ2-7
length: 11
V: TRBV27
CDR3: ASRPGQFYEQY

J: TRBJ2-3
length: 13
V: TRBV5-4
CDR3: ASSLGVSYTDTQY

J: TRBJ1-2
length: 14
V: TRBV14
CDR3: ASSQEWRGGPVGYT

J: TRBJ2-3
length: 13
V: TRBV5-4
CDR3: ASSPGLASTDTQY

J: TRBJ2-2
length: 13
V: TRBV5-4
CDR3: ASSAASGNTGELF

J: TRBJ1-1
length: 11
V: TRBV5-1
CDR3: ASSLDWNTEAF

J: TRBJ1-1
length: 12
V: TRBV5-5
CDR3: ASSLGQGSTEAF

J: TRBJ1-1
length: 10
V: TRBV13
CDR3: ASSLSGIGAF

J: TRBJ1-2
length: 14
V: TRBV25-1
CDR3: ASSEYQQGGDYGYT

J: TRBJ1-4
length: 13
V: TRBV27
CDR3: ASSSQWATNEKLF

J: TRBJ2-1
length: 13
V: TRBV5-1
CDR3: ASNFGSSGNYEQF

J: TRBJ2-7
length: 13
V: TRBV7-2
CDR3: ASSLVVAGAGEQY

J: TRBJ2-1
length: 13
V: TRBV7-8
CDR3: ASSLITGGRNEQF

J: TRBJ1-1
length: 14
V: TRBV2
CDR3: ASSGLAAGTGTTAF

J: -
length: 11
V: TRBV6-5
CDR3: ASRGGMGYEQY

J: TRBJ2-5
length: 11
V: TRBV7-3
CDR3: ASSTGARETQY

J: TRBJ1-1
length: 12
V: TRBV6-6
CDR3: ASSFRVGDGEAF

J: TRBJ2-7
length: 10
V: TRBV7-9
CDR3: ASSLVGYEQY

J: TRBJ2-7
length: 13
V: TRBV11-2
CDR3: ASSRSESSSYEQY

J: TRBJ2-3
length: 13
V: TRBV5-6
CDR3: ASSPGGGSTDTQY

J: TRBJ2-2
length: 11
V: TRBV18
CDR3: ASLDPRIGELF

J: TRBJ2-1
length: 16
V: TRBV7-8
CDR3: ASSLAKPLAGGPNEQF

J: TRBJ2-2
length: 12
V: TRBV28
CDR3: ASSSPTATGELF

J: TRBJ2-5
length: 15
V: TRBV25-1
CDR3: ASSEYFSGSVQETQY

J: TRBJ2-7
length: 11
V: TRBV2
CDR3: ASERDRAYEQY

J: TRBJ1-1
length: 11
V: TRBV28
CDR3: ASSSQGITEAF

J: TRBJ2-5
length: 14
V: TRBV7-7
CDR3: ASSLRLAGGRETQY

J: TRBJ1-3
length: 14
V: TRBV4-3
CDR3: ASSLERGGQGYTIY

J: TRBJ2-3
length: 13
V: TRBV28
CDR3: ASGDTSGFTDTQY

J: TRBJ2-7
length: 13
V: TRBV19
CDR3: ASSIPGQAGYEQY

J: TRBJ2-3
length: 13
V: TRBV11-2
CDR3: ASSLSDGGTDTQY

J: TRBJ2-5
length: 13
V: TRBV5-1
CDR3: ASSLATGGGETQY

J: TRBJ2-1
length: 13
V: TRBV18
CDR3: ASSRGASSYNEQF

J: TRBJ1-5
length: 12
V: TRBV2
CDR3: ASGTGTGVQPQH